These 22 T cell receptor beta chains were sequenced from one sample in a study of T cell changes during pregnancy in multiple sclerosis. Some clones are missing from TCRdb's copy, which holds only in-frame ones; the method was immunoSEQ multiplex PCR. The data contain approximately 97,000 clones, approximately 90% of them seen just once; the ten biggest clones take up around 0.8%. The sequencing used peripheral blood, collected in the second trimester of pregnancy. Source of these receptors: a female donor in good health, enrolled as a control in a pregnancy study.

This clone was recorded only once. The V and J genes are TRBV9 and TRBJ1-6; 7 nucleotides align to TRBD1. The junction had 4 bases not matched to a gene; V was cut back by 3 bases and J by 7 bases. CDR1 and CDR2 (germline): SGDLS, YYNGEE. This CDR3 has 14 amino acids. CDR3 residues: CASSATGRNSPLHF. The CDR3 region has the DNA TGTGCCAGCAGCGCGACAGGGAGGAATTCACCCCTCCACTTT.

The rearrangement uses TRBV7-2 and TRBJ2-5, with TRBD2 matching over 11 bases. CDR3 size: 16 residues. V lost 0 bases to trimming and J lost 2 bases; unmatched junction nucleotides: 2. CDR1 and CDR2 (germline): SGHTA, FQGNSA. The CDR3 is CASSLAVAGGQETQYF. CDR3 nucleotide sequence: TGTGCCAGCAGCTTAGCTGTAGCGGGGGGGCAAGAGACCCAGTACTTC. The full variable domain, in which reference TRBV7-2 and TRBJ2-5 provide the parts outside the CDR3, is GAGVSQSPSNKVTEKGKDVELRCDPISGHTALYWYRQSLGQGLEFLIYFQGNSAPDKSGLPSDRFSAERTGGSVSTLTIQRTQQEDSAVYLCASSLAVAGGQETQYFGPGTRLLVL.

CDR3 sequence: CAIRLAGIYEQYF. In DNA, the CDR3 is TGTGCCATACGACTAGCGGGGATCTACGAGCAGTACTTC. The chain joins TRBV6-1 to TRBJ2-7, with TRBD2 identical over 11 bases. This CDR3 region has 13 residues. V lost 10 bases to trimming and J lost 3 bases; unmatched junction nucleotides: 5. Germline V gene lookup returns CDR1 MNHNS and CDR2 SASEGT.

In DNA, the CDR3 is TGTGCCAGCAGTAAGCAATACAGGGATGGCTACACCTTC. Translated: CASSKQYRDGYTF. The chain carries TRBV6-5 and TRBJ1-2, with D perhaps matching TRBD1 (6 bases). This CDR3 has 13 residues. CDR1 and CDR2 (germline): MNHEY, SVGAGI. V was clipped by 5 bases and J by 6 bases, with 13 bases between them.

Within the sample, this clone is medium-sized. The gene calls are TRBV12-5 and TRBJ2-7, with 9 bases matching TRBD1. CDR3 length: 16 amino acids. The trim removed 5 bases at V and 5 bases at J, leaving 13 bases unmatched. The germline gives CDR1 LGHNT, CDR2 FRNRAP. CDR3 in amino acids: CASGPPGDRVTHEQYF. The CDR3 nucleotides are TGTGCTAGTGGTCCCCCAGGGGACAGGGTTACCCACGAGCAGTACTTC.

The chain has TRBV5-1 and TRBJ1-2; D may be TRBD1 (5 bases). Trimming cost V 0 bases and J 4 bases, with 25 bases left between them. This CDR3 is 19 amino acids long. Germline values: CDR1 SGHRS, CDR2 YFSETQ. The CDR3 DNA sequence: TGCGCCAGCAGCTTGGATACTGGGGGAGGGGTGGTAGTTCGCTATGGCTACACCTTC. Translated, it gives CASSLDTGGGVVVRYGYTF.

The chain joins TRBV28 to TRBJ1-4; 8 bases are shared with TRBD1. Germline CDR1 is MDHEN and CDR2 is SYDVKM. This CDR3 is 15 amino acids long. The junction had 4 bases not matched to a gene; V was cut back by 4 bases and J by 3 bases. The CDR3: CASSSRGLSNEKLFF. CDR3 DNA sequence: TGTGCCAGCAGTTCCAGGGGGCTCTCTAATGAAAAACTGTTTTTT.

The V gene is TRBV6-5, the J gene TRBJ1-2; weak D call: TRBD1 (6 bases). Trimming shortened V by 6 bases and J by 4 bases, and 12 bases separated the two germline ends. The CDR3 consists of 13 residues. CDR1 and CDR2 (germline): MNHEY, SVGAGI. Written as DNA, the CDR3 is TGTGCCAGCAGAAGAACAGGGCCCTATGGCTACACCTTC. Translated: CASRRTGPYGYTF.

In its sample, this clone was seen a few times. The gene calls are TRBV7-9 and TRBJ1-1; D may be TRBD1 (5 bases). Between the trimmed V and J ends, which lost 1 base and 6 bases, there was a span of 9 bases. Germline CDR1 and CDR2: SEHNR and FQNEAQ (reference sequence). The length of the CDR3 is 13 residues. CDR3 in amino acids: CASSLVWGAEAFF. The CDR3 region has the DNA TGTGCCAGCAGCTTAGTTTGGGGCGCTGAAGCTTTCTTT.

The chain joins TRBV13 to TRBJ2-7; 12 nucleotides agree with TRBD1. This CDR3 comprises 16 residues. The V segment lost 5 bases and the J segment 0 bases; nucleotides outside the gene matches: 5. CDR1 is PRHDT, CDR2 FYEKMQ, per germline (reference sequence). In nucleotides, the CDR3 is TGTGCCAGCAGCACCCGGGACAGGGGGCTCTCCTACGAGCAGTACTTC. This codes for CASSTRDRGLSYEQYF.

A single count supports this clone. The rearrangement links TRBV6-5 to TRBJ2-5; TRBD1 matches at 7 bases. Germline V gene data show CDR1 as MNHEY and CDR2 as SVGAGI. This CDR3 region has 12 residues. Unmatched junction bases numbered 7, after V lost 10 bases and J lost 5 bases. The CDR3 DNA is TGTGCCACCTCAGGGACAGCGGAGACCCAGTACTTC. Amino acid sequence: CATSGTAETQYF.

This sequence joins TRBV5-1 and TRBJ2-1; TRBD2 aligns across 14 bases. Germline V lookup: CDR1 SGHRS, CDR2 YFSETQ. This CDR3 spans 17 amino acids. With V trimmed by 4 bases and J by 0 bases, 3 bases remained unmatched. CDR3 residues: CASSEGTSGSSYNEQFF. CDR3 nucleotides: TGCGCCAGCAGCGAAGGGACTAGCGGGAGCTCCTACAATGAGCAGTTCTTC.

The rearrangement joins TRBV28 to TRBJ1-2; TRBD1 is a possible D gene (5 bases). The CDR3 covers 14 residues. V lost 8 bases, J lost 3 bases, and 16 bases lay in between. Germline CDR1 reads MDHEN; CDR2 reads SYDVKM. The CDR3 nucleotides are TGTGCCAGCTCTCATGGGAGGGGCGACTATGGCTACACCTTC. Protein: CASSHGRGDYGYTF.

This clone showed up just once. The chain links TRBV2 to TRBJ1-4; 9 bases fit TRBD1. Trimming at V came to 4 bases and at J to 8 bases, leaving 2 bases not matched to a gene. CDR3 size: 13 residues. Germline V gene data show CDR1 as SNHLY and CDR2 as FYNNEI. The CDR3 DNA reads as TGTGCCAGCAGTGGGACAGGGGACGAAAAACTGTTTTTT. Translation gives CASSGTGDEKLFF. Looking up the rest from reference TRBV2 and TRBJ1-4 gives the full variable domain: EPEVTQTPSHQVTQMGQEVILRCVPISNHLYFYWYRQILGQKVEFLVSFYNNEISEKSEIFDDQFSVERPDGSNFTLKIRSTKLEDSAMYFCASSGTGDEKLFFGSGTQLSVL.

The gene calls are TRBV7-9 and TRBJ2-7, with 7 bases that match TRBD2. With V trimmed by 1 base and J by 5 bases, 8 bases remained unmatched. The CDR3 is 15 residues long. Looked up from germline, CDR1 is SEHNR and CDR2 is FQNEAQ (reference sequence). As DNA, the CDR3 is TGTGCCAGCAGCTTAGGAGCGGGGTGGTCCCACGAGCAGTACTTC. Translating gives CASSLGAGWSHEQYF.

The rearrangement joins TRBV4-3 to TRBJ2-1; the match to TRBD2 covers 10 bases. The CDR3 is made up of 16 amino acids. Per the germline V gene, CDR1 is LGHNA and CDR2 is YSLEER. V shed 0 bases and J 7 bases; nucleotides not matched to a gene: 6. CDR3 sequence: CASSQDFASGRNEQFF. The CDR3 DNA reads TGCGCCAGCAGCCAAGATTTCGCTAGCGGGAGAAATGAGCAGTTCTTC.

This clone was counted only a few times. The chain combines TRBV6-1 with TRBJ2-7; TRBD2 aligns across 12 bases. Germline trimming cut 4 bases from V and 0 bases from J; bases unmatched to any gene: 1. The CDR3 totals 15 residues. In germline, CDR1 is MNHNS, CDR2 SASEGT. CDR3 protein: CASSVTSGSSYEQYF. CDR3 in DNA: TGTGCCAGCAGTGTGACTAGCGGGAGCTCCTACGAGCAGTACTTC.

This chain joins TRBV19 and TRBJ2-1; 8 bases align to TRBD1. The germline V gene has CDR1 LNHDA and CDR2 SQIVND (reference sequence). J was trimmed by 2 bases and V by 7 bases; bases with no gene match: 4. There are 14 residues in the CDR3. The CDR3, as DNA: TGTGCCAGTACCCCGACAGGGGCCTACAATGAGCAGTTCTTC. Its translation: CASTPTGAYNEQFF.

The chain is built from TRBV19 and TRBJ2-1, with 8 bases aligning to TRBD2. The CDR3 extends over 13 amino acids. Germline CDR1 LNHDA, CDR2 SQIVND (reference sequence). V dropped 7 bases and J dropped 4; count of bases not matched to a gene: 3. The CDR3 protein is CASKRGQYNEQFF. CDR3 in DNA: TGTGCCAGTAAGCGGGGGCAATACAATGAGCAGTTCTTC. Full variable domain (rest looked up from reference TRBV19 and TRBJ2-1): DGGITQSPKYLFRKEGQNVTLSCEQNLNHDAMYWYRQDPGQGLRLIYYSQIVNDFQKGDIAEGYSVSREKKESFPLTVTSAQKNPTAFYLCASKRGQYNEQFFGPGTRLTVL.

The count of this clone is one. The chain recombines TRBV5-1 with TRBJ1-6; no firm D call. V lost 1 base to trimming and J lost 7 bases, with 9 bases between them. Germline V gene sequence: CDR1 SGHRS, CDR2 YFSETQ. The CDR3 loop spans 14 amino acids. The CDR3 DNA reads TGCGCCAGCAGCTTGCCACGGGAGAATTCACCCCTCCACTTT. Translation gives CASSLPRENSPLHF.

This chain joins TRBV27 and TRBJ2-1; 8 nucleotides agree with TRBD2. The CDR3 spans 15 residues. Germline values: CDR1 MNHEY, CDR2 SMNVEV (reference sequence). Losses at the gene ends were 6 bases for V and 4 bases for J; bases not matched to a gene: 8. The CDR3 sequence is CASSHGTRAYNEQFF. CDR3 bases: TGTGCCAGCAGCCACGGGACTAGGGCATACAATGAGCAGTTCTTC.

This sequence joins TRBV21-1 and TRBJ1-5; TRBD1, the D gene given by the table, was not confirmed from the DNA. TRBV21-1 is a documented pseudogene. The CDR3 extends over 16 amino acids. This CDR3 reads CASSKGTADSNQPQHF. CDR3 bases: TGTGCCAGCAGCAAAGGGACAGCTGATAGCAATCAGCCCCAGCATTTT.